One sample yielded the 28 T cell receptor beta chains listed below, sequenced in a study of T cells expressing NK-cell markers. For each CDR3 protein, TCRdb gives one entry from its re-call of the 5' RACE reads, without DNA. The table counts about 460,000 distinct CDR3 sequences; 1.4% to 1.5% lies in the top ten. Sequencing was done on a sample of blood T cells: a sorted CD56 or NKG2C T cell subset, CD4+ or CD8+ T cells, or bulk PBMC T cells (not recorded which). Receptors were obtained from a woman aged 50 to 65 in good health.

V usage is TRBV5-4 and J usage is TRBJ2-2; checking the TCRdb D call of TRBD2 is not possible without DNA. The CDR3 has 16 amino acids. CDR1 and CDR2 (germline): SGHNT, YYREEE (reference sequence). CDR3 in amino acids: CASSRGLATNTGELFF.

The chain is built from TRBV29-1 and TRBJ2-5; TCRdb lists TRBD2, though no DNA is available to test this call. The CDR3 sequence is 13 residues long. Germline CDR1 reads SQVTM; CDR2 reads ANQGSEA. CDR3 protein: CSVRTSGHETQYF.

The gene calls are TRBV6-2 or TRBV6-3 and TRBJ2-1; TCRdb selects TRBD2, and the lack of DNA leaves this call unchecked. The CDR3 contains 13 residues. The germline CDR1 and CDR2 sequences are MNHEY and SVGEGT. The CDR3 reads CASRGTSPGEQFF.

V usage is TRBV20-1 and J usage is TRBJ2-7; TCRdb's D call, TRBD1, is unchecked because there is no DNA. This CDR3 has 14 residues. The germline V gene encodes CDR1 DFQATT and CDR2 SNEGSKA (reference sequence). This CDR3 reads CSAIDRVKRHEQYF.

The gene calls are TRBV12-3 or TRBV12-4 and TRBJ1-4. The CDR3 consists of 15 residues. Here the CDR3 reads CASSLRDREGEKLFF.

J is TRBJ1-5 and V is TRBV5-5; the TCRdb call, TRBD1, lacks DNA for checking. This CDR3 has 15 amino acids. Germline V gene sequence: CDR1 SGHKS, CDR2 YYEKEE (reference sequence). Here the CDR3 reads CASSLVSQENQPQHF. Full variable domain (outside the CDR3, taken from reference TRBV5-5 and TRBJ1-5): DAGVTQSPTHLIKTRGQQVTLRCSPISGHKSVSWYQQVLGQGPQFIFQYYEKEERGRGNFPDRFSARQFPNYSSELNVNALLLGDSALYLCASSLVSQENQPQHFGDGTRLSIL.

CDR3: CASSLEAPYSNQPQHF. J is TRBJ1-5 and V is TRBV5-5; no DNA is available, so the TRBD1 call from TCRdb remains unchecked. CDR1 and CDR2 (germline): SGHKS, YYEKEE (reference sequence). This CDR3 has 16 amino acids.

V is TRBV6-5 and J is TRBJ2-1; the D call of TRBD1 rests on TCRdb alone, since no DNA is present to check it. Germline lookup yields CDR1 MNHEY and CDR2 SVGAGI. This CDR3 has 16 residues. The CDR3 spells CASSYSFRQGNNEQFF.

The V gene is TRBV12-3 or TRBV12-4, the J gene TRBJ2-7; no DNA is available, so the TRBD1 call from TCRdb remains unchecked. The CDR3 has 17 amino acids. CDR3 amino acids: CASSPPKRTRRTYEQYF.

This chain links TRBV20-1 with TRBJ1-1. Germline loops: CDR1 DFQATT, CDR2 SNEGSKA (reference sequence). CDR3 size: 16 residues. CDR3 region: CSARRDPGTVNTEAFF.

The rearrangement joins TRBV24-1 to TRBJ1-1. In germline, CDR1 is KGHDR, CDR2 SFDVKD. This CDR3 is 12 amino acids long. The CDR3 loop is CATTSIHGEAFF.

The CDR3 protein is CASSLTGISQYF. The rearrangement links TRBV14 to TRBJ2-3; TCRdb designates TRBD1, a call that cannot be tested without DNA. The germline gives CDR1 SGHDN, CDR2 FVKESK. The CDR3 is 12 amino acids.

The chain recombines TRBV20-1 with TRBJ2-3; the D gene TCRdb calls, TRBD2, cannot be checked with no DNA. From germline, CDR1 is DFQATT and CDR2 SNEGSKA (reference sequence). This CDR3 is 14 amino acids long. The CDR3 reads CSALAGLGTDTQYF.

The J gene is TRBJ2-3, the V gene TRBV6-1; TCRdb calls TRBD1, which cannot be checked without DNA. The germline V gene encodes CDR1 MNHNS and CDR2 SASEGT. The CDR3 consists of 14 residues. CDR3 sequence: CASYDRGVTDTQYF.

This sequence joins TRBV24-1 and TRBJ2-1; the TCRdb D gene call, TRBD2, has no DNA to confirm it. The germline V gene encodes CDR1 KGHDR and CDR2 SFDVKD. The CDR3 is 15 amino acids. The CDR3 sequence is CATPSGRGVDNEQFF.

This chain joins TRBV20-1 and TRBJ2-7. The length of the CDR3 is 13 residues. CDR1 and CDR2 (germline): DFQATT, SNEGSKA (reference sequence). The CDR3 is CSASLTRSNEQYF.

The V and J genes are TRBV4-1 and TRBJ2-1. CDR1 is MGHRA and CDR2 is YSYEKL in the germline V gene. This CDR3 comprises 15 residues. This chain's CDR3 is CASSQGLIRNNEQFF.

The chain couples TRBV18 to TRBJ2-1; without DNA, the TCRdb call of TRBD2 cannot be checked. The CDR3 extends over 13 amino acids. Germline-derived CDR1 and CDR2 are KGHSH and LQKENI. The CDR3 region is CASSPSGDSKQFF.

The chain has TRBV3-1 and TRBJ2-1; TCRdb reports TRBD2, a call that lacks DNA to check it against. The CDR3 is 16 amino acids. Germline-derived CDR1 and CDR2 are LGHDT and YNNKEL (reference sequence). CDR3 residues: CASSQVFSGRTDEQFF.

This chain joins TRBV12-3 or TRBV12-4 and TRBJ2-5; no DNA is available, so the TRBD1 call from TCRdb remains unchecked. This CDR3 contains 14 residues. The CDR3 here is CASSLGGGLETQYF.

The chain couples TRBV12-3 or TRBV12-4 to TRBJ1-1; with no DNA, the TCRdb D assignment of TRBD1 cannot be verified. The CDR3 loop spans 17 amino acids. This CDR3 is CASSLLGALVLNTEAFF.

The J gene is TRBJ1-2, the V gene TRBV5-4; the TCRdb call, TRBD1, lacks DNA for checking. Germline CDR1 is SGHNT and CDR2 is YYREEE (reference sequence). CDR3 size: 16 residues. The CDR3 sequence: CASSLEGQAVYYGYTF. The entire variable domain, with the rest obtained from reference TRBV5-4 and TRBJ1-2, is as follows: ETGVTQSPTHLIKTRGQQVTLRCSSQSGHNTVSWYQQALGQGPQFIFQYYREEENGRGNFPPRFSGLQFPNYSSELNVNALELDDSALYLCASSLEGQAVYYGYTFGSGTRLTVV.

The rearrangement joins TRBV4-2 to TRBJ2-2; without DNA, the TCRdb call of TRBD2 cannot be checked. The germline gives CDR1 LGHNA, CDR2 YNFKEQ. The CDR3 runs to 17 residues. The CDR3 spells CASSLDSGRANTGELFF.

The chain links TRBV27 to TRBJ1-3; TCRdb reports TRBD1, a call that lacks DNA to check it against. The CDR3 runs 14 residues. From germline, CDR1 is MNHEY and CDR2 SMNVEV (reference sequence). The CDR3 reads CASSPLTSGNTIYF.

The chain couples TRBV4-2 to TRBJ2-3. Germline-derived CDR1 and CDR2 are LGHNA and YNFKEQ. CDR3 size: 14 residues. CDR3 loop: CASSQEALTDTQYF.

The rearrangement uses TRBV6-1 and TRBJ1-5. Germline V gives CDR1 MNHNS, CDR2 SASEGT. CDR3 length: 15 amino acids. The CDR3: CASTSTRPTKQPQHF.

The chain carries TRBV27 and TRBJ2-7; TCRdb lists TRBD1, though no DNA is available to test this call. CDR1 and CDR2 (germline): MNHEY, SMNVEV (reference sequence). The CDR3 is 16 amino acids. Here the CDR3 reads CASSLWSRGRLNEQYF.

The chain is built from TRBV18 and TRBJ1-1; TCRdb's D gene call, TRBD1, goes unchecked for lack of DNA. The CDR3 has 18 residues. Germline V lookup: CDR1 KGHSH, CDR2 LQKENI. The CDR3 loop reads CASSPTGDTSRWNTEAFF.